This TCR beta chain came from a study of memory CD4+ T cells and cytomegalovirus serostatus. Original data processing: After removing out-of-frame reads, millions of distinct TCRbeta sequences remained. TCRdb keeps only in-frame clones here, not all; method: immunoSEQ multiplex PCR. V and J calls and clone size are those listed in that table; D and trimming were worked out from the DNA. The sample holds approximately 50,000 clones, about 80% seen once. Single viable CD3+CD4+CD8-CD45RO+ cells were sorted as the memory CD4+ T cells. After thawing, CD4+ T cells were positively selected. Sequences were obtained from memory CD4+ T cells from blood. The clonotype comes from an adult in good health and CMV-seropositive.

Written as DNA, the CDR3 is TGTGCCTGGAGTGTAGGGGACGTAGAGCCCCAGCATTTT. Amino acids: CAWSVGDVEPQHF. The chain employs TRBV30 and TRBJ1-5; TRBD1 might be the D (5 bases). The CDR3 sequence is 13 residues long. V was pared by 0 bases and J by 8 bases, with 11 bases between. Germline CDR1 is GTSNPN and CDR2 is SVGIG (reference sequence).